These 19 T cell receptor beta chains were all obtained from the same sample, sequenced in a study of T cells in Graves' hyperthyroidism and ophthalmopathy. Amplification of TCR beta CDR3 regions used RNA as the template. TCR CDR3 underwent first-round RT-PCR with the HTBI primer set. TCRdb called the multiplex PCR reads again in MiXCR, with one record for every CDR3 protein. The table records hundreds of thousands of distinct CDR3 sequences, less than 20% of them present only once. The specimen sequenced was blood. The receptors shown here come from a woman under 30 with Graves' hyperthyroidism.

V gene TRBV19 combines with J gene TRBJ1-5; D unclear. Germline-derived CDR1 and CDR2 are LNHDA and SQIVND (reference sequence). V gave up 7 bases and J gave up 4 bases, with 23 bases separating them. This CDR3 has 17 amino acids. The DNA for the CDR3 is TGTGCCAGTAATATTAACTGGGGTAGGACCCCTAATCAGCCCCAGCATTTT. Translating it yields CASNINWGRTPNQPQHF. The variable domain in full, with the rest retrieved from reference TRBV19 and TRBJ1-5, is DGGITQSPKYLFRKEGQNVTLSCEQNLNHDAMYWYRQDPGQGLRLIYYSQIVNDFQKGDIAEGYSVSREKKESFPLTVTSAQKNPTAFYLCASNINWGRTPNQPQHFGDGTRLSIL.

In its sample, this clonotype was seen many times. Given the absence of the conserved phenylalanine or tryptophan at the CDR3 end, a read error is likely. The chain recombines TRBV7-8 with TRBJ2-5, with D tentatively TRBD2 (6 bases). This CDR3 is built from 14 residues. In germline, CDR1 is SGHVS, CDR2 FQNEAQ. Trimming removed 4 bases at V and 3 bases at J, with 12 bases between. CDR3 DNA sequence: TGTGCCAGCAGCTCCGCCGGGGGTAAAGAGACCCAGTACCTC. Translation: CASSSAGGKETQYL.

Ten or more counts support this clonotype. This chain connects TRBV3-1 to TRBJ1-1, with 8 bases that match TRBD1. Trimming at V came to 4 bases and at J to 11 bases, leaving 6 bases not matched to a gene. CDR1 is LGHDT and CDR2 is YNNKEL in the germline V gene (reference sequence). The CDR3 has 12 amino acids. The CDR3 sequence: CASSPQGAGAFF. The CDR3 DNA is TGTGCCAGCAGCCCCCAGGGGGCTGGGGCTTTCTTT.

There are a few counts of this clonotype. This chain connects TRBV5-1 to TRBJ1-6, with 10 bases that match TRBD1. V gave up 0 bases and J gave up 7 bases; unmatched junction bases: 4. This CDR3 region has 16 residues. From germline, CDR1 is SGHRS and CDR2 YFSETQ. The CDR3 sequence: CASSLEGTGANSPLHF. As DNA, the CDR3 is TGCGCCAGCAGCTTGGAGGGGACAGGGGCGAATTCACCCCTCCACTTT.

This clonotype was seen many times. V usage is TRBV20-1 and J usage is TRBJ2-1; D tentatively reads TRBD1 or TRBD2 (5 bases each). Trimming left V 4 bases short and J 5 bases short, with 15 bases between. The CDR3 is 14 residues long. The germline V gene encodes CDR1 DFQATT and CDR2 SNEGSKA (reference sequence). In DNA form, the CDR3 reads TGCAGTGCTACCCCCGGGACGGGAAACAATGAGCAGTTCTTC. Protein product: CSATPGTGNNEQFF.

In this sample, this clonotype turned up many times. The V call is TRBV19, the J call TRBJ2-5; 8 bases are shared with TRBD2. Trimming removed 6 bases from V and 5 bases from J; junction bases left unmatched: 8. CDR3 length: 14 amino acids. Germline V gene lookup returns CDR1 LNHDA and CDR2 SQIVND (reference sequence). The CDR3, as DNA: TGTGCCAGTAGCCCACGGGGGGGCCTCGAGACCCAGTACTTC. This encodes CASSPRGGLETQYF.

This clonotype was observed at least ten times. The V call is TRBV11-3, the J call TRBJ1-2, with 9 bases matching TRBD1. The CDR3 is made up of 13 amino acids. The germline CDR1 and CDR2 sequences are SGHNT and YENEEA. V trimming: 6 bases; J trimming: 8 bases; junction bases outside the gene matches: 7. This CDR3 is CASRQTGGSGYTF. The CDR3 DNA reads TGTGCCAGCAGACAGACAGGGGGATCGGGCTACACCTTC.

There are many counts of this clonotype. This chain joins TRBV27 and TRBJ1-4; maybe TRBD1 (6 bases). This CDR3 is built from 17 residues. Trimming stripped 6 bases from V and 0 bases from J, with 17 bases between. Germline assignment: CDR1 MNHEY and CDR2 SMNVEV (reference sequence). In DNA, the CDR3 is TGTGCCAGCAGCAACAGGACAGCACACCCAACTAATGAAAAACTGTTTTTT. This encodes CASSNRTAHPTNEKLFF.

This clonotype was seen a handful of times. The chain links TRBV5-1 to TRBJ2-6; D uncertain. Per germline, CDR1 SGHRS and CDR2 YFSETQ. The germline V and J ends were trimmed by 5 bases and 2 bases, with 8 bases remaining between them. The CDR3 has 14 amino acids. CDR3 DNA sequence: TGCGCCAGCAGTTTCTTAGCTGGGGCCAACGTCCTGACTTTC. Protein: CASSFLAGANVLTF.

This clonotype was seen repeatedly, ten times or more. The rearrangement uses TRBV12-5 and TRBJ2-7, with D possibly TRBD1 on 5 matching bases. V was cut by 5 bases and J by 12 bases, with 14 bases left in between. Germline CDR1 reads LGHNT; CDR2 reads FRNRAP. The CDR3 has 11 residues. The CDR3 DNA reads as TGTGCTAGTGGTGCCATGGGGCAGCGGTACTTC. Its protein is CASGAMGQRYF.

This clonotype occurred many times. The gene calls are TRBV20-1 and TRBJ2-7; 7 bases are a match to TRBD1. The V segment lost 3 bases and the J segment 4 bases; nucleotides outside the gene matches: 18. This CDR3 has 17 residues. The germline CDR1 and CDR2 sequences are DFQATT and SNEGSKA (reference sequence). This CDR3 is CSASLLLVRDRAYEQYF. For the CDR3, the DNA is TGCAGTGCTAGCCTCTTGTTGGTTAGGGACAGAGCTTACGAGCAGTACTTC.

This clonotype was observed many times. The rearrangement joins TRBV20-1 to TRBJ2-7; the D call may be TRBD1 or TRBD2 (5 bases each). The CDR3 is 16 residues long. The germline gives CDR1 DFQATT, CDR2 SNEGSKA (reference sequence). V was pared by 2 bases and J by 3 bases, with 20 bases between. The CDR3, as DNA: TGCAGTGCTAGACGAAGGCAGGGACCCGAACTCTACGAGCAGTACTTC. Its protein product is CSARRRQGPELYEQYF.

This clonotype was seen ten or more times. The J gene is TRBJ2-3, the V gene TRBV11-2, with D possibly matching TRBD2 (6 bases). The germline V and J ends were trimmed by 3 bases and 4 bases, with 14 bases remaining between them. Germline loops: CDR1 SGHAT, CDR2 FQNNGV. CDR3 length: 15 residues. CDR3 sequence reads: CASSLTGRSADTQYF. The CDR3 DNA is TGTGCCAGCAGCTTGACCGGGAGATCCGCAGATACGCAGTATTTT.

There are a few counts of this clonotype. The chain combines TRBV7-9 with TRBJ2-5; no clear D. Looked up from germline, CDR1 is SEHNR and CDR2 is FQNEAQ (reference sequence). Trimming left V 1 base short and J 1 base short, with 13 bases between. CDR3 size: 16 residues. CDR3 region: CASSLVDGRSQETQYF. CDR3 bases: TGTGCCAGCAGCTTAGTGGACGGACGGAGCCAAGAGACCCAGTACTTC.

The chain is built from TRBV28 and TRBJ1-2, with 7 bases aligning to TRBD1. CDR1 is MDHEN, CDR2 SYDVKM, per germline. Trimming cost V 4 bases and J 0 bases; bases outside gene matches: 5. The CDR3 runs to 15 residues. The CDR3 coding sequence is TGTGCCAGCAGTTCCCAGGGGGGAGCTAACTATGGCTACACCTTC. Protein sequence: CASSSQGGANYGYTF.

The gene calls are TRBV11-1 and TRBJ2-1; TRBD1 agrees at 11 bases. CDR3 length equals 11 residues. Losses at the gene ends were 4 bases for V and 15 bases for J; bases not matched to a gene: 2. Germline V CDR1 and CDR2: SGHAT, FQDESV (reference sequence). The CDR3 DNA is TGTGCCAGCAGCTCCGGACAGGGGGCGTTCTTC. Residues: CASSSGQGAFF.

V and J are TRBV27 and TRBJ1-2; D is unclear. The V gene lost 2 bases and the J gene lost 3 bases, with 13 bases spanning the gap. This CDR3 comprises 15 residues. CDR1 is MNHEY and CDR2 is SMNVEV in the germline V gene (reference sequence). The CDR3 loop is CASSLRGRRHYGYTF. The DNA for the CDR3 is TGTGCCAGCAGTTTACGAGGACGCCGGCACTATGGCTACACCTTC.

This clonotype has a handful of counts. In nucleotides, the CDR3 is TGCAGCGTTATGGGAATAGACAGGTCTCATGGCTACACCTTC. Its translation: CSVMGIDRSHGYTF. The chain combines TRBV29-1 with TRBJ1-2, with D perhaps TRBD1 (6 bases). Germline CDR1 is SQVTM and CDR2 is ANQGSEA. With 5 bases removed from V and 6 bases from J, the gap between germline ends came to 19 bases. The CDR3 runs 14 residues.

This clonotype was detected ten times or more. The chain has TRBV10-3 and TRBJ2-3, with D perhaps assigned TRBD1 or TRBD2 (5 bases each). The length of the CDR3 is 15 residues. The V and J ends lost 2 bases and 5 bases respectively, with 14 bases between them. Germline V CDR1 and CDR2: ENHRY, SYGVKD. In DNA form, the CDR3 reads TGTGCCATCAGTGAGCCCCACTCGGGGCAAGATACGCAGTATTTT. As protein: CAISEPHSGQDTQYF.